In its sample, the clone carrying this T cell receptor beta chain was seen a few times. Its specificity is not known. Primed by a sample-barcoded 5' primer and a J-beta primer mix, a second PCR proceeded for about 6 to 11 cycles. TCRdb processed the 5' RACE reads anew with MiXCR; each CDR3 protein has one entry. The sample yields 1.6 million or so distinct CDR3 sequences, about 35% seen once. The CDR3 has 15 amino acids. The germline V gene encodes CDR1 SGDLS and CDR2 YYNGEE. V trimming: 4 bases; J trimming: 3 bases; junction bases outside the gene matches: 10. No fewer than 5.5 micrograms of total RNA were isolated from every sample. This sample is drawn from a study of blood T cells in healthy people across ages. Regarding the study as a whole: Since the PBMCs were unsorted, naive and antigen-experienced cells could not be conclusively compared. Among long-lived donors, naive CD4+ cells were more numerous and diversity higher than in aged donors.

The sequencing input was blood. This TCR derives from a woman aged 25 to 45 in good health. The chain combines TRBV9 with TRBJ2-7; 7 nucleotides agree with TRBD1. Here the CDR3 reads CASSPQDRKIYEQYF. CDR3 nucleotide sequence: TGTGCCAGCAGCCCCCAGGACAGGAAAATCTACGAGCAGTACTTC.